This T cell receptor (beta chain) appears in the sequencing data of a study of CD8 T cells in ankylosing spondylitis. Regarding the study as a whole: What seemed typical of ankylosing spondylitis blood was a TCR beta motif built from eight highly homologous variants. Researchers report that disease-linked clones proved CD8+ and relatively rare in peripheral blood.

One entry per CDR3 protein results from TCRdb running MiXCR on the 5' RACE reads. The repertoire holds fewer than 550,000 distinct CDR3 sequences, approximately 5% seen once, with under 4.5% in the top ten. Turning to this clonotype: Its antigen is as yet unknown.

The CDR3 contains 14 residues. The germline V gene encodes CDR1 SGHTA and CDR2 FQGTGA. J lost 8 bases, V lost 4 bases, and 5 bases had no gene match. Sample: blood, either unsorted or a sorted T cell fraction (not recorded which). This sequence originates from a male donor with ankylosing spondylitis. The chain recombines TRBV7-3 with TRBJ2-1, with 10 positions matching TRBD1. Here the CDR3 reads CASSSSGTGDEQFF. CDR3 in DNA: TGTGCCAGCAGCTCTTCCGGGACAGGGGATGAGCAGTTCTTC.